This TCR beta chain comes out of a study of cytomegalovirus exposure and HLA in healthy donors. Study at large: The 110 million or so unique TCR beta sequences, from about 179 million T cells, were found by an earlier analysis.

Trimming took off 5 bases at V and 1 base at J, with 14 bases between the two ends. The germline gives CDR1 SGHNT, CDR2 YENEEA. There are 15 residues in the CDR3. PCR primers comprised 60 Vbeta and 13 Jbeta primers. Measured with immunoSEQ multiplex PCR; TCRdb has only the in-frame clones, and not every one. The sample carries some 170,000 clones, roughly 79% recorded once. In its sample, this clone was seen a few times. Its antigen is currently unknown. Study results and caveats: Common viral pathogens seemed to be connected with several of the most significant clusters, according to a later analysis. Some V segments (TRBV6-2 and TRBV6-3 among them) were excluded as indistinguishable.

This TCR was recovered from a man aged 35-49 years in good health and CMV-seropositive. The chain carries TRBV11-3 and TRBJ1-1; D call uncertain. The sample comprised PBMCs. The CDR3 region has the DNA TGTGCCAGCAGCGGTATGGTGACGGGGAACACTGAAGCTTTCTTT. Residues: CASSGMVTGNTEAFF.